These 28 T cell receptor beta chains originate from one sample sequenced in a study of cytomegalovirus exposure and HLA in healthy donors. With 60 Vbeta and 13 Jbeta primers, the PCR was carried out. The repertoire was sequenced with immunoSEQ multiplex PCR; TCRdb's copy has only in-frame clones and lacks some. This sample's table reports over 65,000 clones. Sequencing was done on a sample of PBMCs. Receptor source: a young man in good health and CMV-seronegative.

The chain links TRBV11-2 to TRBJ2-7; no clear D. The CDR3 totals 11 residues. Trimming left V 0 bases short and J 9 bases short, with 6 bases between. The germline V gene has CDR1 SGHAT and CDR2 FQNNGV. The CDR3 DNA is TGTGCCAGCAGCTTAGATACAGCGCAGTACTTC. Encoded protein: CASSLDTAQYF.

The V gene is TRBV13, the J gene TRBJ1-1; 9 positions agree with TRBD1. The V gene's germline CDR1 is PRHDT and CDR2 FYEKMQ (reference sequence). This CDR3 spans 13 amino acids. J gave up 11 bases and V 5 bases, and 9 bases lay outside the gene matches. The CDR3 region is CASSHGTGWSAFF. The CDR3 DNA reads TGTGCCAGCAGCCACGGGACAGGGTGGAGTGCTTTCTTT. Full variable domain (outside the CDR3, taken from reference TRBV13 and TRBJ1-1): AAGVIQSPRHLIKEKRETATLKCYPIPRHDTVYWYQQGPGQDPQFLISFYEKMQSDKGSIPDRFSAQQFSDYHSELNMSSLELGDSALYFCASSHGTGWSAFFGQGTRLTVV.

This sequence joins TRBV6-5 and TRBJ1-1, with a weak D call TRBD1 (5 bases). V was trimmed by 5 bases and J by 0 bases, leaving 10 bases between them. The CDR3 is made up of 14 amino acids. Germline V lookup: CDR1 MNHEY, CDR2 SVGAGI. The CDR3 here is CASSDLTVNTEAFF. The DNA of the CDR3 is TGTGCCAGCAGTGACCTGACAGTGAACACTGAAGCTTTCTTT.

This sequence joins TRBV9 and TRBJ2-7; D remains unclear. The CDR3 spans 14 residues. Trimming took off 0 bases at V and 4 bases at J, with 11 bases between the two ends. Germline CDR1 and CDR2: SGDLS and YYNGEE. The CDR3 loop is CASSVGGSMYEQYF. The CDR3 DNA is TGTGCCAGCAGCGTAGGCGGCAGTATGTACGAGCAGTACTTC.

The V gene is TRBV9, the J gene TRBJ2-1; TRBD1 matches 8 bases. The CDR3 totals 15 residues. V gave up 4 bases and J gave up 0 bases; unmatched junction bases: 3. CDR1 and CDR2 from the germline V gene are SGDLS and YYNGEE. The DNA of the CDR3 is TGTGCCAGCAGCACAGGGGGTTACTCCTACAATGAGCAGTTCTTC. This encodes CASSTGGYSYNEQFF.

The rearrangement links TRBV5-8 to TRBJ1-1; a possible D gene is TRBD1 (5 bases). Germline assignment: CDR1 SGHTS and CDR2 YDEGEE. The CDR3 totals 8 residues. Trimming pared 8 bases from V and 11 bases from J, leaving 7 bases between. CDR3 region: CASHRAFF. CDR3 DNA sequence: TGTGCCAGTCACAGGGCTTTCTTT.

Here the CDR3 reads CASSFFSSPSGANVLTF. The DNA of the CDR3 is TGTGCCAGCAGCTTCTTTAGCAGCCCCTCTGGGGCCAACGTCCTGACTTTC. V usage is TRBV5-4 and J usage is TRBJ2-6; D uncertain. The CDR3 length is 17 residues. Germline V gives CDR1 SGHNT, CDR2 YYREEE (reference sequence). Trimming cost V 2 bases and J 0 bases, with 12 bases left between them.

The genes are TRBV6-6 and TRBJ2-6, with D unclear. Germline assignment: CDR1 MNHNY and CDR2 SVGAGI (reference sequence). The CDR3 extends over 15 amino acids. V lost 0 bases, J lost 0 bases, and 3 bases lay in between. This CDR3 reads CASSYSSSGANVLTF. The CDR3 DNA reads TGTGCCAGCAGTTACTCTAGCTCTGGGGCCAACGTCCTGACTTTC.

The chain joins TRBV5-6 to TRBJ1-5; D is possibly TRBD1 (5 bases). V lost 2 bases to trimming and J lost 1 base, with 13 bases between them. The CDR3 is made up of 16 amino acids. CDR1 SGHDT and CDR2 YYEEEE come from the germline V gene. CDR3 nucleotide sequence: TGTGCCAGCAGCTTACGAGGACACCTAAGCAATCAGCCCCAGCATTTT. Amino acid sequence: CASSLRGHLSNQPQHF.

The gene calls are TRBV5-4 and TRBJ2-1, with D perhaps matching TRBD2 (5 bases). The germline CDR1 and CDR2 sequences are SGHNT and YYREEE (reference sequence). Trimming left V 1 base short and J 9 bases short, with 11 bases between. The CDR3 runs 13 residues. This CDR3 is CASSLLGGFEQFF. The CDR3 nucleotides are TGTGCCAGCAGCTTGTTAGGAGGTTTTGAGCAGTTCTTC.

Concerning this clone: Relative to the germline gene, one junction end is altered; a read error may explain this. This chain connects TRBV6-5 to TRBJ1-1; 7 positions agree with TRBD1. This CDR3 is built from 11 residues. The germline gives CDR1 MNHEY, CDR2 SVGAGI. DNA of the CDR3: TGTGCCAGCAATTACAGGGGTGAAGCTTTCTTT. Its translation is CASNYRGEAFF.

The V and J genes are TRBV5-1 and TRBJ1-3; TRBD1 is a possible D gene (5 bases). V lost 2 bases and J 0 bases, leaving 15 bases between the germline ends. The CDR3 loop spans 17 amino acids. The germline CDR1 and CDR2 sequences are SGHRS and YFSETQ. The CDR3 here is CASSFTSRQSSGNTIYF. The CDR3 coding sequence is TGCGCCAGCAGCTTCACATCTAGACAGTCCTCTGGAAACACCATATATTTT.

The DNA for the CDR3 is TGTGCCAGCAGCCGCGGGGGTGATACGCAGTATTTT. Translation gives CASSRGGDTQYF. This chain uses TRBV7-3 with TRBJ2-3, with TRBD2 matching 7 bases. V shed 5 bases, J shed 6 bases, and the junction held 2 bases outside the gene matches. Germline V gene sequence: CDR1 SGHTA, CDR2 FQGTGA. The CDR3 runs to 12 residues.

V usage is TRBV5-1 and J usage is TRBJ2-3; 7 positions match TRBD2. Germline CDR1 reads SGHRS; CDR2 reads YFSETQ. The length of the CDR3 is 16 residues. V trimming: 2 bases; J trimming: 5 bases; junction bases outside the gene matches: 11. Here the CDR3 reads CASSFGLVLLGDTQYF. CDR3 coding DNA: TGCGCCAGCAGCTTCGGACTAGTGCTACTTGGAGATACGCAGTATTTT.

The rearrangement uses TRBV7-8 and TRBJ2-5; the D is unclear. Trimming left V 3 bases short and J 5 bases short, with 16 bases between. The CDR3 is made up of 15 amino acids. The germline V gene has CDR1 SGHVS and CDR2 FQNEAQ. The CDR3 region has the DNA TGTGCCAGCAGCTTGCCGTCTACCCCCGGGGAGACCCAGTACTTC. Its protein product is CASSLPSTPGETQYF.

Concerning this clone: One junction end disagrees with the germline gene, perhaps due to a read error. The genes are TRBV7-7 and TRBJ2-5; no firm D call. The CDR3 contains 12 residues. Looked up from germline, CDR1 is SSHAT and CDR2 is FNYEAQ (reference sequence). Here the CDR3 reads CASSPLQETQYF. CDR3 in DNA: TGTGCTAGCAGCCCCCTTCAGGAGACCCAGTACTTC.

The gene calls are TRBV6-1 and TRBJ1-1; 11 bases align to TRBD1. This CDR3 spans 17 amino acids. CDR1 is MNHNS and CDR2 is SASEGT in the germline V gene. Trimming took 4 bases from V and 3 from J; bases not matched to a gene: 10. In DNA, the CDR3 is TGTGCCAGCAGTGTAAAGACCTGGACAGGGGGCTACACTGAAGCTTTCTTT. Amino acids: CASSVKTWTGGYTEAFF.

V and J are TRBV13 and TRBJ1-3; TRBD1 is a possible D gene (5 bases). Germline CDR1 and CDR2: PRHDT and FYEKMQ (reference sequence). The CDR3 loop spans 12 amino acids. V was shortened by 5 bases and J by 4 bases, with 6 bases between the two germline ends. The CDR3 protein is CASSRTGNTIYF. DNA of the CDR3: TGTGCCAGCAGCCGGACAGGAAACACCATATATTTT. Together with reference TRBV13 and TRBJ1-3, the CDR3 gives the full variable domain: AAGVIQSPRHLIKEKRETATLKCYPIPRHDTVYWYQQGPGQDPQFLISFYEKMQSDKGSIPDRFSAQQFSDYHSELNMSSLELGDSALYFCASSRTGNTIYFGEGSWLTVV.

This rearrangement joins TRBV15 to TRBJ1-2, with no clear D. Trimming removed 3 bases at V and 4 bases at J, with 9 bases between. This CDR3 spans 13 amino acids. Per the germline V gene, CDR1 is LNHNV and CDR2 is YYDKDF (reference sequence). CDR3: CATSSTGSYGYTF. For the CDR3, the DNA is TGTGCCACCAGCAGTACGGGTTCCTATGGCTACACCTTC.

The chain links TRBV9 to TRBJ2-1; D possibly corresponds to TRBD1 (9 bases). The V gene lost 3 bases and the J gene lost 4 bases, with 17 bases spanning the gap. This CDR3 has 16 amino acids. CDR1 is SGDLS and CDR2 is YYNGEE in the germline V gene. CDR3 DNA sequence: TGTGCCAGCAGCGCTCGGGGGGGACAGGGATACAATGAGCAGTTCTTC. The encoded protein is CASSARGGQGYNEQFF.

The rearrangement links TRBV16 to TRBJ2-7; maybe TRBD1 (5 bases). Trimming left V 5 bases short and J 1 base short, with 9 bases between. Germline CDR1 and CDR2: KGHSY and FQNENV. The CDR3 spans 13 residues. Here the CDR3 DNA reads TGTGCCAGCAGCGAGGACATTTCCTACGAGCAGTACTTC. Protein product: CASSEDISYEQYF.

The chain combines TRBV19 with TRBJ2-7, with a tentative D call TRBD1 (5 bases). The V end lost 5 bases, the J end lost 7 bases, and 18 bases lay between the germline ends. Germline CDR1 and CDR2: LNHDA and SQIVND (reference sequence). The CDR3 totals 14 residues. The CDR3 protein is CASSPSWGYREQYF. CDR3 sequence (DNA): TGTGCCAGTAGTCCCTCGTGGGGATACAGGGAGCAGTACTTC.

The chain couples TRBV5-6 to TRBJ1-1; tentative D call: TRBD1 (6 bases). Germline V gene data show CDR1 as SGHDT and CDR2 as YYEEEE. This CDR3 spans 14 amino acids. Between the trimmed V and J ends, which lost 0 bases and 1 base, there was a span of 7 bases. The CDR3 DNA reads TGTGCCAGCAGCTTGGAGACAGGGAACACTGAAGCTTTCTTT. It codes for CASSLETGNTEAFF.

V is TRBV14 and J is TRBJ1-1; D remains ambiguous. The V gene lost 6 bases and the J gene lost 2 bases, with 10 bases spanning the gap. Germline V CDR1 and CDR2: SGHDN, FVKESK. CDR3 length equals 13 residues. CDR3: CASSRYFNTEAFF. CDR3 DNA: TGTGCCAGCAGTCGATACTTTAACACTGAAGCTTTCTTT.

The CDR3 reads CAISEFGDIGNSYEQYF. CDR3 nucleotide sequence: TGTGCCATCAGTGAGTTTGGGGACATCGGCAACTCCTACGAGCAGTACTTC. V is TRBV10-3 and J is TRBJ2-7, with a weak D call TRBD1 (6 bases). Germline V gives CDR1 ENHRY, CDR2 SYGVKD. Between the trimmed V and J ends, which lost 1 base and 0 bases, there was a span of 16 bases. This CDR3 is built from 17 residues.

This chain links TRBV7-8 with TRBJ1-6, with 8 positions matching TRBD1. CDR3 length: 17 residues. Germline V gene lookup returns CDR1 SGHVS and CDR2 FQNEAQ. Losses at the gene ends were 5 bases for V and 2 bases for J; bases not matched to a gene: 8. The DNA of the CDR3 is TGTGCCAGCAGCGCCAGGGACAGGCGCACCTATAATTCACCCCTCCACTTT. This codes for CASSARDRRTYNSPLHF.

The chain employs TRBV7-8 and TRBJ2-1, with 8 bases matching TRBD1. The germline V gene has CDR1 SGHVS and CDR2 FQNEAQ. Trimming took 5 bases from V and 1 from J; bases not matched to a gene: 7. The CDR3 extends over 16 amino acids. The CDR3 here is CASSPTGDVSYNEQFF. The CDR3 bases are TGTGCCAGCAGCCCGACAGGGGATGTATCCTACAATGAGCAGTTCTTC. The whole variable domain, filled in from reference TRBV7-8 and TRBJ2-1, reads GAGVSQSPRYKVAKRGQDVALRCDPISGHVSLFWYQQALGQGPEFLTYFQNEAQLDKSGLPSDRFFAERPEGSVSTLKIQRTQQEDSAVYLCASSPTGDVSYNEQFFGPGTRLTVL.

V and J are TRBV6-5 and TRBJ2-5, with a tentative D call TRBD1 (6 bases). CDR1 is MNHEY and CDR2 is SVGAGI in the germline V gene. V was pared by 7 bases and J by 1 base, with 10 bases between. The CDR3 totals 13 residues. The CDR3 spells CASKTGSQETQYF. The CDR3 nucleotides are TGTGCCAGCAAAACAGGGTCCCAAGAGACCCAGTACTTC.